This TCR beta chain was captured by sequencing in a study of T cell repertoires in cytomegalovirus infection. Findings and limits, study-wide: Cumulative frequency of public TCR beta families picked out carriers of CMV plus the relevant HLA.

Points on this clonotype: Its antigen is not identified.

A single record per CDR3 protein comes from TCRdb applying MiXCR to the reads. The sample gives 700,000 to 850,000 distinct CDR3 sequences, approximately 30% of which show up once; roughly 12% is in the top ten. The CDR3 extends over 15 amino acids. Germline assignment: CDR1 SNHLY and CDR2 FYNNEI. The V end lost 3 bases, the J end lost 8 bases, and 19 bases lay between the germline ends. The sample here was cultured CD8+ T cells from PBMCs, taken from culture after CMV antigen stimulation. The clonotype comes from a human donor in good health (CMV status not recorded). Some clones in this sample may be carry-over from other donors' samples. V and J are TRBV2 and TRBJ1-2; D gene ambiguous. CDR3 region: CASSDFSGVEEGYTF. As DNA, the CDR3 is TGTGCCAGCAGTGACTTTTCGGGAGTAGAGGAGGGCTACACCTTC.